Given below is one T cell receptor beta chain in context. The antigen this receptor binds is unknown. No much larger clone exists at a distance of one base, and base qualities are not known. This specimen comes from a study of T cell responses to AZD1222 COVID-19 vaccine (dated by TCRdb to the early 2020s). General notes on the study: AZD1222 recipients whose second dose came at about 4 weeks and those whose second dose came at about 12 weeks were combined into one group, since spike-specific TCR depth and breadth did not differ between the two schedules. TCR sequencing was performed for fewer than 250 trial participants, of whom approximately 200 were given two doses of AZD1222 and 26 were given two doses of MenACWY control vaccine. Trial participants were enrolled by age into subgroups of 18-55, 56-69 and 70-plus years, and around 150, 28 and 57 TCR-sequenced participants, respectively, were included in these subgroups. Results and caveats for the whole study, not just this receptor: After two AZD1222 doses, both the breadth and the depth of spike-specific TCRs were significantly higher than at day 0 and than in MenACWY recipients. Reportedly, close to half of the unique spike-specific TCRs recognized epitopes lying outside the regions that are mutated in the B.1.351 and B.1.1.7 variants. Only a handful of AZD1222 recipients were SARS-CoV-2 seropositive at baseline, limiting conclusions about previously exposed vaccinees. Because no samples from the day 14 peak response were available, repertoires could be characterized only after the peak T cell response. CD4 TCRs associated with the vaccine covered the entire spike protein, and the dominant responses were in regions 160-218 and 743-854. Participants were mostly white British and included more females than males, and it was suggested by the authors that clonal diversity may have been underestimated. In the small 56-69-year group, the increase in depth fell short of significance, most likely because of low power.

The CDR3 regions of human TCRbeta chains were subjected to immunosequencing. Per the authors' processing: Repertoire TCRs were checked for matches against a reference library of SARS-CoV-2-specific TCRs that had been generated using the MIRA antigen-specificity platform. Breadth was defined as the fraction of unique TCRs that were SARS-CoV-2-associated, and depth was defined as the fraction of total T cells that were SARS-CoV-2-associated. Each spike-specific TCR was assigned to its reactive spike region and to a CD4 or CD8 class using the MIRA data. Log10-transformed breadth and depth values were compared by one-way ANOVA with Sidak's multiple comparisons tests. This is the immuneACCESS table as TCRdb keeps it, with only in-frame sequences that have V and J called. A part of the clones is gone; compared with another copy, unresolved V genes explain less than half, and the rest is unexplained. V and J calls plus clone size are reproduced from that table; the DNA served to infer D and trimming. Here the sample has 25,000 to 35,000 clones; around 80% occur a single time. The ten largest clones take up 5% to 6.5% of the sample.

The CDR3 holds 15 amino acids from the cysteine to the phenylalanine. Only the CDR3 region is kept as DNA, spanning 45 bases read in frame from base 1. V trim: 0 bases; J trim: 7 bases; unmatched bases: 5. The germline V gene encodes CDR1 LGHNA and CDR2 YSLEER. According to the study, the label for this sample's time point signals: baseline before first vaccination. Vaccinee samples were obtained from the UK trials COV001 and COV002, which included a single-blind randomized controlled phase 2/3 trial of AZD1222 (ChAdOx1 nCoV-19) in healthy adults. For TCRbeta chain sequencing, PBMC samples were collected from trial participants at day 0 and at day 28 after the second dose.

The sequenced sample was peripheral blood, obtained on day 0 of AZD1222 vaccination. The chain uses TRBV4-3 and TRBJ2-1, with 8 junctional bases fitting TRBD1. The clonotype originates from an adult in good health. The nucleotide sequence is given as TGCGCCAGCAGCCAAGATTGGACAGGGCTAAATGAGCAGTTCTTC. This translates into CASSQDWTGLNEQFF.